The rows below give T cell receptor beta chains drawn from one sample of a study of T-cell memory formation after mild COVID-19. TCRdb independently ran MiXCR on the 5' RACE reads; one entry per CDR3 protein. The sample holds 75,000 to 95,000 distinct CDR3 sequences, around 15% seen once. Sequencing was carried out using PBMCs or a T cell subset sorted from them (not recorded which). The receptors were sampled from a man between 18 and 35 years old who had mild COVID-19 (a few samples of this study predate the infection). Cell type and time point are not known. The CDR3 runs from the conserved cysteine through the conserved F or W. The order of the fields is J gene, clone size, V gene, D gene, CDR3 DNA, CDR3 protein. The D gene is left open where the match is weak. A clone size is listed for some rows: how often the clone was seen (once, few, many), or a class if it is expanded.

J: TRBJ2-5
size: -
V: TRBV12-3/TRBV12-4
D: TRBD1
DNA: TGTGCCAGCAGTTTCAGCCGGGACAGGGTCCATGAGACCCAGTACTTC
CDR3: CASSFSRDRVHETQYF

J: TRBJ2-1
size: -
V: TRBV12-3/TRBV12-4
D: -
DNA: TGTGCCAGCAGTCCCCCGACAGTTAATGAGCAGTTCTTC
CDR3: CASSPPTVNEQFF

J: TRBJ2-5
size: few
V: TRBV2
D: -
DNA: TGTGCCAGCAGTGAAGTTACTAAATACAAGACCCAGTACTTC
CDR3: CASSEVTKYKTQYF

J: TRBJ1-3
size: -
V: TRBV4-3
D: TRBD1
DNA: TGCGCCAGCAGCCAGGAAACAGGGGGCTCTGGAAACACCATATATTTT
CDR3: CASSQETGGSGNTIYF

J: TRBJ2-1
size: few
V: TRBV6-2/TRBV6-3
D: -
DNA: TGTGCCAGCAGTCGACTCCCCCCCTACAATGAGCAGTTCTTC
CDR3: CASSRLPPYNEQFF

J: TRBJ1-1
size: -
V: TRBV7-9
D: -
DNA: TGTGCCAGCAGCGAGCGACAGCGGGACACTGAAGCTTTCTTT
CDR3: CASSERQRDTEAFF

J: TRBJ2-7
size: few
V: TRBV25-1
D: TRBD1
DNA: TGTGCCACCCCTAGGACAGGGGTCTCCTACGAGCAGTACTTC
CDR3: CATPRTGVSYEQYF

J: TRBJ2-7
size: many
V: TRBV4-3
D: TRBD2
DNA: TGCGCCAGCAGCCAGGAGACTAGCGGGGGGGCCTCGACGCTTTACGAGCAGTACTTC
CDR3: CASSQETSGGASTLYEQYF

J: TRBJ2-5
size: few
V: TRBV7-2
D: -
DNA: TGTGCCAGCAGCCTACACACCCGGACACCGCAAGAGACCCAGTACTTC
CDR3: CASSLHTRTPQETQYF

J: TRBJ2-1
size: -
V: TRBV4-3
D: -
DNA: TGCGCCAGCAGCCAATATCAGGGTACGGATGAGCAGTTCTTC
CDR3: CASSQYQGTDEQFF

J: TRBJ2-5
size: -
V: TRBV12-5
D: -
DNA: TGTGCTAGTGGTGTAGCGATCCAAGAGACCCAGTACTTC
CDR3: CASGVAIQETQYF

J: TRBJ1-1
size: many
V: TRBV29-1
D: -
DNA: TGCAGCGTTCGACCGATGAACACTGAAGCTTTCTTT
CDR3: CSVRPMNTEAFF

J: TRBJ2-5
size: few
V: TRBV6-5
D: TRBD1
DNA: TGTGCCAGCAGACAGGGGCCCGTTGGGGAGACCCAGTACTTC
CDR3: CASRQGPVGETQYF

J: TRBJ2-1
size: few
V: TRBV7-8
D: -
DNA: TGTGCCAGCAGCTTAGGACTGTACAATGAGCAGTTCTTC
CDR3: CASSLGLYNEQFF

J: TRBJ1-1
size: few
V: TRBV4-1
D: -
DNA: TGCGCCAGCGGATATCCGACGGAGAACACTGAAGCTTTCTTT
CDR3: CASGYPTENTEAFF

J: TRBJ2-1
size: few
V: TRBV12-3/TRBV12-4
D: -
DNA: TGTGCCAGCAGGGGGGACTCTCCGTTCTTC
CDR3: CASRGDSPFF

J: TRBJ2-3
size: many
V: TRBV2
D: -
DNA: TGTGCCAGCCAGGGGCCGAACACAGATACGCAGTATTTT
CDR3: CASQGPNTDTQYF

J: TRBJ1-3
size: -
V: TRBV7-3
D: -
DNA: TGTGCCAGCAGCTTATCGGGAGGGTTCGGAAACACCATATATTTT
CDR3: CASSLSGGFGNTIYF

J: TRBJ1-5
size: few
V: TRBV5-5
D: -
DNA: TGTGCCAGCAGCTTGCATTATCCTAATCAGCCCCAGCATTTT
CDR3: CASSLHYPNQPQHF

J: TRBJ1-2
size: few
V: TRBV29-1
D: TRBD1
DNA: TGCAGCGTCTCGGACAGGGGGCTGGAAGCGGGCTACACCTTC
CDR3: CSVSDRGLEAGYTF

J: TRBJ1-5
size: -
V: TRBV7-9
D: TRBD1
DNA: TGTGCCAGCAGTCTTGGTGGAGGGGGCGATCAGCCCCAGCATTTT
CDR3: CASSLGGGGDQPQHF

J: TRBJ1-5
size: -
V: TRBV4-1
D: TRBD1
DNA: TGCGCCAGCAGCCTGATCTGGGACAGCAGCAATCAGCCCCAGCATTTT
CDR3: CASSLIWDSSNQPQHF

J: TRBJ2-3
size: -
V: TRBV24-1
D: TRBD1
DNA: TGTGCCACCAGTGACTGGACAGGGGGTGGGATAGATACGCAGTATTTT
CDR3: CATSDWTGGGIDTQYF

J: TRBJ1-1
size: -
V: TRBV6-2/TRBV6-3
D: -
DNA: TGTGCCAGCAGTTACTCCGCAGGAGTGAGGACTGAAGCTTTCTTT
CDR3: CASSYSAGVRTEAFF

J: TRBJ2-1
size: few
V: TRBV7-9
D: TRBD2
DNA: TGTGCCAGCAGCAAAGAGGTACTAGCGGGGACCGAGTTCTTC
CDR3: CASSKEVLAGTEFF

J: TRBJ2-1
size: many
V: TRBV19
D: TRBD2
DNA: TGTGCCAGTAGTGTGTCTAGCGGGGACTACAATGAGCAGTTCTTC
CDR3: CASSVSSGDYNEQFF

J: TRBJ1-1
size: few
V: TRBV25-1
D: TRBD1
DNA: TGTGCCAGCAGTGCGACCCCGCTGACAGGGAAGGCTGAAGCTTTCTTT
CDR3: CASSATPLTGKAEAFF